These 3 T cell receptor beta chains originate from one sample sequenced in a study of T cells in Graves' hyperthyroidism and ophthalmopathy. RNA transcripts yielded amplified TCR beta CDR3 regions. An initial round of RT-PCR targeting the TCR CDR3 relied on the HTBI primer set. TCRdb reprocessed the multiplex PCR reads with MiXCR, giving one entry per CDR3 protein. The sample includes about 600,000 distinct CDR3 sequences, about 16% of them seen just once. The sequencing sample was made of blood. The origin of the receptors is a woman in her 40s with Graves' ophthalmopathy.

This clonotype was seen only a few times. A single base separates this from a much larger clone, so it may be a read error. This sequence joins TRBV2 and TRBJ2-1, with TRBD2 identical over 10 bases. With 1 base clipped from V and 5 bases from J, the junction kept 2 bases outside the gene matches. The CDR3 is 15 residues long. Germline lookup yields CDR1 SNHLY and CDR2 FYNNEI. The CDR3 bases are TGTGCCAGCAGTGAAGTCCTAGCGGGAGACAATGAGCAGTTCTTC. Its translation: CASSEVLAGDNEQFF. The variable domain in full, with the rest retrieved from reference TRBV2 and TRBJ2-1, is EPEVTQTPSHQVTQMGQEVILRCVPISNHLYFYWYRQILGQKVEFLVSFYNNEISEKSEIFDDQFSVERPDGSNFTLKIRSTKLEDSAMYFCASSEVLAGDNEQFFGPGTRLTVL.

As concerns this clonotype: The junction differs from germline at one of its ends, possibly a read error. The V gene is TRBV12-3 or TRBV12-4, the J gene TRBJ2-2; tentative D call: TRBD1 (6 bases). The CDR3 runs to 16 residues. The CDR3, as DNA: TGTGCCAGCAGTCGCCTCCTTGGACAGAACACCGGGGAGCTGTCTTTT. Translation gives CASSRLLGQNTGELSF.

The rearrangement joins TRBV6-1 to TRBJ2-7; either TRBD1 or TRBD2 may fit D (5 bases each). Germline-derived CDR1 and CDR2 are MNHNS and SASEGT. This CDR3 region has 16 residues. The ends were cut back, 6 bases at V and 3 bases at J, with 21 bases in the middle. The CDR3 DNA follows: TGTGCCAGCAGGGCCCGAGGGGAGCGGCACAACTACGAGCAGTACTTC. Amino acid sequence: CASRARGERHNYEQYF.